The clone carrying this T cell receptor beta chain was seen a single time. What it recognizes is unknown. Amplification targeted the TCR beta CDR3 regions, with RNA transcripts as the source material. A first-round RT-PCR used HTBI primers, followed by a second-round multiplex PCR. TCRdb re-analysed the multiplex PCR reads in MiXCR, keeping a single row per CDR3 protein. Here the sample spans around 1,000,000 distinct CDR3 sequences, approximately 35% being singletons. The sample is drawn from a study of Graves' ophthalmopathy and Graves' hyperthyroidism. Study in general: Researchers classed hyperthyroidism as stable given no ophthalmopathy within 18 months of follow-up.

Study-level results: Also, most clonotypes expanded in the thyroid above 0.001 frequency appeared in blood.

Germline-derived CDR1 and CDR2 are DFQATT and SNEGSKA (reference sequence). The V and J ends lost 5 bases and 8 bases respectively, with 15 bases between them. CDR3 size: 13 residues. Other autoimmune diseases, uncontrolled infections, pregnancy or lactation ruled patients out of participation. The V gene is TRBV20-1, the J gene TRBJ2-2; possible D gene TRBD1, 6 bases. The clonotype was recovered from an adult man with Graves' hyperthyroidism. The sequenced material came from peripheral blood or thyroid tissue (not recorded which). The CDR3, as DNA: TGCAGTGCTCAGAGGCCCGGGACAGGGGAGCTGTTTTTT. Its translation: CSAQRPGTGELFF.